This T cell receptor beta chain appears in the sequencing data of a study of blood T cell repertoires in COVID-19. As for the study in general: Italy, Spain and the United States were the sources of the convalescent and acute COVID-19 samples. The cDNA or gDNA used as material had been derived from T cells, B-cell-depleted T cells, or PBMCs.

As processed by the authors: The assay estimated nucleated cells by amplifying reference gene primers. Libraries were prepared by immunoSEQ multiplex PCR; TCRdb keeps only in-frame clonotypes and omits some of them. That table gives V, J and clone size, and the DNA gave D and trimming. Of more than 95,000 clones in the sample, 84% were seen once. Germline CDR1 is SGHAT and CDR2 is FQNNGV. This CDR3 contains 15 residues. V was pared by 0 bases and J by 8 bases, with 7 bases of the junction left unmatched. The sequenced material came from peripheral blood. The V and J genes are TRBV11-2 and TRBJ2-3; TRBD2 agrees at 8 bases. The TCR originated in a man in his 60s with acute or convalescent COVID-19. This CDR3 reads CASSLDQPSGFTQYF. The CDR3 DNA follows: TGTGCCAGCAGCTTAGATCAGCCTAGCGGGTTTACGCAGTATTTT.